This section outlines one TCR beta chain sequence together with its context. The target antigen is unknown. Reverse transcription of all isolated RNA meant that expressed TCRB transcripts were sequenced. Generated by immunoSEQ multiplex PCR, the TCRdb table keeps only in-frame clones and is missing some. The table records 900,000 or so clones, about 17% of them present only once. This specimen comes from a study of beta chain features in type 1 diabetes. V gave up 4 bases and J gave up 13 bases; unmatched junction bases: 15. Germline-derived CDR1 and CDR2 are MDHEN and SYDVKM. The CDR3 is 15 amino acids. Study conclusions and caveats: The study notes PCR might favor shorter templates equally in patients and controls. Naive, central memory and Treg TCRB repertoires appeared more alike in patients than in healthy donors. The influence of HLA type on TCRB rearrangement stayed undetermined. Insertion counts at VDJ junctions were lower in type 1 diabetes patients, who also showed more deletions there.

This chain uses TRBV28 with TRBJ1-4, with 7 bases lining up with TRBD1. The receptor was isolated from a woman aged 18-29 years in good health. Material for sequencing was naive CD4+ T cells from blood. CDR3 nucleotides: TGTGCCAGCAGTTCCCCAGGGGGAACCGGATCGGGACTGTTTTTT. It specifies CASSSPGGTGSGLFF.